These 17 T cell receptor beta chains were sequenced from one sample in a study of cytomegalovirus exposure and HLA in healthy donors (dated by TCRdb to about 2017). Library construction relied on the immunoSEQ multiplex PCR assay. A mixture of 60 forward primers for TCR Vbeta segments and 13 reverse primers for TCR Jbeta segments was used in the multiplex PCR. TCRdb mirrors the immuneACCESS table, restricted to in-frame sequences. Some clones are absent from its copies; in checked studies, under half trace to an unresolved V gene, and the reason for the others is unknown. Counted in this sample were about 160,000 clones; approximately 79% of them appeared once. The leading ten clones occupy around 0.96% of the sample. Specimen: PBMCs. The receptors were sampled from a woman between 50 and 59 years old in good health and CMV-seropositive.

The CDR3, as DNA: TGTGCCAGCAGTGTGGGACAGGGGGCGGTAGTAACTGAAGCTTTCTTT. Translated: CASSVGQGAVVTEAFF. The V gene is TRBV2, the J gene TRBJ1-1; TRBD1 aligns across 12 bases. Per the germline V gene, CDR1 is SNHLY and CDR2 is FYNNEI. V dropped 4 bases and J dropped 5; count of bases not matched to a gene: 8. The CDR3 length is 16 residues.

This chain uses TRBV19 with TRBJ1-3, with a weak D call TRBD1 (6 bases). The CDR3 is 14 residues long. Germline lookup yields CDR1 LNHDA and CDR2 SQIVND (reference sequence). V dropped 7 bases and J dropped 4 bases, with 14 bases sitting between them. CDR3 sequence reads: CASKDTGSGNTIYF. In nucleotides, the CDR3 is TGTGCCAGTAAAGATACAGGGTCCGGAAACACCATATATTTT.

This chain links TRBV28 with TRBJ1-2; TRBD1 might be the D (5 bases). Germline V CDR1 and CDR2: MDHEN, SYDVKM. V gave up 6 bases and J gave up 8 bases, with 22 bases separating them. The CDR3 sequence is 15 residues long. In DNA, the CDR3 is TGTGCCAGCAGCCGAAACGTTAGGGGAGGTGGGGGCTACACCTTC. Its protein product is CASSRNVRGGGGYTF.

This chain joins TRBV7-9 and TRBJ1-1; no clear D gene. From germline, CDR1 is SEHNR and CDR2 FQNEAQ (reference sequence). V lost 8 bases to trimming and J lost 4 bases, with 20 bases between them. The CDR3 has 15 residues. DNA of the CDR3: TGTGCCAGCGGGTTCCCGGGTGAGGGAGGCACTGAAGCTTTCTTT. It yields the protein CASGFPGEGGTEAFF.

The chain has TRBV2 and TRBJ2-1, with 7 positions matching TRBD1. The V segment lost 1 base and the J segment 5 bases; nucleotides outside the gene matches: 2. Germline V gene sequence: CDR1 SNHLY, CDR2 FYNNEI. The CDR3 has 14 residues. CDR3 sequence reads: CASSEGQGDNEQFF. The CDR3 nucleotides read TGTGCCAGCAGTGAAGGGCAGGGGGACAATGAGCAGTTCTTC.

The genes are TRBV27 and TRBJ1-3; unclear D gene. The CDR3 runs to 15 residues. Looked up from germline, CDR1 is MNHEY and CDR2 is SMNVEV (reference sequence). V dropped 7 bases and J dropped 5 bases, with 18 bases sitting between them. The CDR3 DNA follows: TGTGCCAGCACCCAAAAGGTACAGCTTAGAAACACCATATATTTT. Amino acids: CASTQKVQLRNTIYF.

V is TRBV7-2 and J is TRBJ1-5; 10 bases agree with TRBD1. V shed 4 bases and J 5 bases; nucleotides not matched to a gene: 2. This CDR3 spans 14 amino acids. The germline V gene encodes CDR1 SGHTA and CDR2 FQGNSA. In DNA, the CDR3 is TGTGCCAGCAGCTCGGGACAGGGGTATCAGCCCCAGCATTTT. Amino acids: CASSSGQGYQPQHF.

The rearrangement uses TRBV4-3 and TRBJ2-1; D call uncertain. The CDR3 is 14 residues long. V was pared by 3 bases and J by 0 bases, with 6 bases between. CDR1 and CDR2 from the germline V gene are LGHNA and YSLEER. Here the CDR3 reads CASSQAGSYNEQFF. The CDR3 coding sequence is TGCGCCAGCAGCCAGGCAGGCTCCTACAATGAGCAGTTCTTC.

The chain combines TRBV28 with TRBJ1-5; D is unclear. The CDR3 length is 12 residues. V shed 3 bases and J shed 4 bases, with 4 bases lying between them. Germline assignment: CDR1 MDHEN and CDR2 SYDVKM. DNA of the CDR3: TGTGCCAGCAGTTTCCGGAATCAGCCCCAGCATTTT. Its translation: CASSFRNQPQHF.

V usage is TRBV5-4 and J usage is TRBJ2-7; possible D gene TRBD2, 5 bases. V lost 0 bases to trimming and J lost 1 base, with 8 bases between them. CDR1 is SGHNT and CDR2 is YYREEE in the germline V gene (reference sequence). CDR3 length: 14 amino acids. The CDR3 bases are TGTGCCAGCAGCTTGGGGGGAGAATCCTACGAGCAGTACTTC. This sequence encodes CASSLGGESYEQYF.

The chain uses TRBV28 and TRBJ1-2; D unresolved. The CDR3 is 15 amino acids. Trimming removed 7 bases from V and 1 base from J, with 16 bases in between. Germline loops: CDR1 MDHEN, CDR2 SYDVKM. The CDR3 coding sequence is TGTGCCAGCACTTGGAGGGCAACTATTAACTATGGCTACACCTTC. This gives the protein CASTWRATINYGYTF.

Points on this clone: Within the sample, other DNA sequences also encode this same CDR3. CDR3 loop: CASSLDRANTEAFF. As DNA, the CDR3 is TGCGCCAGCAGCCTCGACAGGGCGAACACTGAAGCTTTCTTT. The J gene is TRBJ1-1, the V gene TRBV5-1; TRBD1 matches at 7 bases. Germline lookup yields CDR1 SGHRS and CDR2 YFSETQ. V was pared by 4 bases and J by 1 base, with 4 bases of the junction left unmatched. The CDR3 consists of 14 residues.

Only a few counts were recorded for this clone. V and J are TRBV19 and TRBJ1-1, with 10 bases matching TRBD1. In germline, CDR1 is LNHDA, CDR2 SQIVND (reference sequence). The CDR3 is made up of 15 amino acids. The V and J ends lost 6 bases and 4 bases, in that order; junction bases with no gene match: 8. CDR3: CASRPGQGPGTEAFF. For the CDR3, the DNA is TGTGCCAGTAGACCGGGACAGGGGCCCGGCACTGAAGCTTTCTTT.

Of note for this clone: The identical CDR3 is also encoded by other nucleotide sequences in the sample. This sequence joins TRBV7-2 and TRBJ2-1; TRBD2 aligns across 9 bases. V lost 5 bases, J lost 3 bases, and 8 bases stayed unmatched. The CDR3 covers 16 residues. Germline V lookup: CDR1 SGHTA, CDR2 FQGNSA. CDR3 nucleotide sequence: TGTGCCAGCAGCCGGAGCGGGGGGCGTTTCTACAATGAGCAGTTCTTC. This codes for CASSRSGGRFYNEQFF.

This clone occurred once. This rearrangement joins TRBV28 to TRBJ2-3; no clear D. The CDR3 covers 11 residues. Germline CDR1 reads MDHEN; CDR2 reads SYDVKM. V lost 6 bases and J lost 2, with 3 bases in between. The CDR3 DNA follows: TGTGCCAGCAGGGCCACAGATACGCAGTATTTT. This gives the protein CASRATDTQYF. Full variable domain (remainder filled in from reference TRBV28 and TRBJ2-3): DVKVTQSSRYLVKRTGEKVFLECVQDMDHENMFWYRQDPGLGLRLIYFSYDVKMKEKGDIPEGYSVSREKKERFSLILESASTNQTSMYLCASRATDTQYFGPGTRLTVL.

The CDR3: CASSPTVTGGISGNTIYF. The CDR3 nucleotides are TGCGCCAGCAGCCCAACCGTTACAGGCGGTATATCTGGAAACACCATATATTTT. The chain links TRBV4-3 to TRBJ1-3, with D maybe TRBD1 (5 bases). The CDR3 contains 18 residues. V lost 4 bases and J lost 1, with 20 bases in between. Germline lookup yields CDR1 LGHNA and CDR2 YSLEER.

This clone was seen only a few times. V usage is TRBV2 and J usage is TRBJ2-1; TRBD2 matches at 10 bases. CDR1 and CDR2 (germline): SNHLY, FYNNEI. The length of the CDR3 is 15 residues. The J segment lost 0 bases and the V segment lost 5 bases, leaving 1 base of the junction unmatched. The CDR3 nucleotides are TGTGCCAGCAGTCAGCGGGAGGGCTCCTACAATGAGCAGTTCTTC. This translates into CASSQREGSYNEQFF.